This TCR beta chain was sequenced during a study of blood T cells in healthy people across ages. Study-level points and caveats: When set beside aged donors, long-lived donors presented more naive CD4+ cells and higher diversity. Nothing was known about donor CMV status, and this possibly confounded expanded clonotype changes.

In this sample, this clonotype turned up once. The target antigen is unknown. With a J-beta primer mix and a sample-barcoded 5' primer, a second PCR ran about 6 to 11 cycles. Tagging of each cDNA molecule was performed by a template-switch adaptor with 12 random nucleotides. TCRdb re-derived calls from the 5' RACE reads in MiXCR, one entry per CDR3 protein. The sample gives about a million distinct CDR3 sequences, 35% to 40% of which show up once; 13% is in the top ten. V was shortened by 4 bases and J by 5 bases, with 10 bases between the two germline ends. The CDR3 runs to 13 residues. CDR1 SGHVS and CDR2 FNYEAQ come from the germline V gene.

The specimen was blood. The receptor was derived from a man aged 18 to 30 in good health. The chain has TRBV7-6 and TRBJ2-3; D not certain. The CDR3 sequence is CASSSAPLDTQYF. CDR3 DNA: TGTGCCAGCAGCTCGGCCCCCCTAGATACGCAGTATTTT.